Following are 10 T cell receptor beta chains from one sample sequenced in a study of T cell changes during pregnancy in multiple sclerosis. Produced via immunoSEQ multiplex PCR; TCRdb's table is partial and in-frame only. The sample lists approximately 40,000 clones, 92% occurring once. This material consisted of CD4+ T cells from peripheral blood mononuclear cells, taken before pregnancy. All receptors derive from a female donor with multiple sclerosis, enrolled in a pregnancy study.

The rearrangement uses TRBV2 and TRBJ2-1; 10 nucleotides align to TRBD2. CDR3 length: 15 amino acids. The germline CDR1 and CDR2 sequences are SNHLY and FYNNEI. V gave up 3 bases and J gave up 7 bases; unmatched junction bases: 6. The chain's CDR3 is CASSEGTSEENEQFF. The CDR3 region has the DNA TGTGCCAGCAGTGAGGGGACTAGCGAGGAAAATGAGCAGTTCTTC.

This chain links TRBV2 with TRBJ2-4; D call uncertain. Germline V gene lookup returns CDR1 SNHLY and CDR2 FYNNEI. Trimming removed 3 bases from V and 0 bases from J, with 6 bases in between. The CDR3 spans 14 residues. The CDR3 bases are TGTGCCAGCAGTGATCCATTAGCCAAAAACATTCAGTACTTC. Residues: CASSDPLAKNIQYF.

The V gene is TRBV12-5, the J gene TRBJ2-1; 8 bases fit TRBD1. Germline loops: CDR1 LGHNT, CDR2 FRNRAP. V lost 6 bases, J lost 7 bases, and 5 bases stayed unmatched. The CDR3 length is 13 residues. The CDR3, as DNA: TGTGCTAGTGGGGGGACAGGACGGAATGAGCAGTTCTTC. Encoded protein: CASGGTGRNEQFF.

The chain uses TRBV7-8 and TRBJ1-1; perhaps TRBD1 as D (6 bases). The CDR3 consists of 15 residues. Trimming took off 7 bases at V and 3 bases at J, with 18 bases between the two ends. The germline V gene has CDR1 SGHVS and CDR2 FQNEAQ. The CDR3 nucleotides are TGTGCCAGCATCAATCCCCAGGGGCGCGACACTGAAGCTTTCTTT. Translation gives CASINPQGRDTEAFF.

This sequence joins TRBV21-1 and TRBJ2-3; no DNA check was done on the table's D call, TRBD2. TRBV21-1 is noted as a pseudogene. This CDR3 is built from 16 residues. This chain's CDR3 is CASSPLSGDCSDTQYF. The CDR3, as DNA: TGTGCCAGCAGCCCGCTGAGTGGGGACTGTTCCGATACGCAGTATTTT.

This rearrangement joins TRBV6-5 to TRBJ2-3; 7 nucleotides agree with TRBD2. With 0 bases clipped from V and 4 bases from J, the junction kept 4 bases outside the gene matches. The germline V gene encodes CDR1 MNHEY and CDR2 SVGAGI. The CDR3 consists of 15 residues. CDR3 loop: CASSYSGRTADTQYF. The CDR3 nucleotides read TGTGCCAGCAGTTACTCCGGGAGGACTGCAGATACGCAGTATTTT.

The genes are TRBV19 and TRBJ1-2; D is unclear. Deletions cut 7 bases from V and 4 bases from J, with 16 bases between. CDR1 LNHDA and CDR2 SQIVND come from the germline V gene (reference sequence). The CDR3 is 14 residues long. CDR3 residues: CASNPTPPGYGYTF. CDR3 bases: TGTGCCAGTAACCCCACACCGCCAGGCTATGGCTACACCTTC.

CDR3 DNA: TGCGCCAGCAGCCCGGGTCGTACTGGAAACACCATATATTTT. Translating it yields CASSPGRTGNTIYF. V is TRBV5-1 and J is TRBJ1-3; unclear D gene. This CDR3 spans 14 amino acids. The germline V gene encodes CDR1 SGHRS and CDR2 YFSETQ. V was pared by 4 bases and J by 2 bases, with 10 bases between.

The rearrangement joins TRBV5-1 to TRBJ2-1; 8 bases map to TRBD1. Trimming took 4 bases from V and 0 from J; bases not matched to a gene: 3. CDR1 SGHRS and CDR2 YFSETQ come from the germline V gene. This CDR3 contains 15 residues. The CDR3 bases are TGCGCCAGCAGCGTAACAGGGGGCTCCTACAATGAGCAGTTCTTC. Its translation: CASSVTGGSYNEQFF.

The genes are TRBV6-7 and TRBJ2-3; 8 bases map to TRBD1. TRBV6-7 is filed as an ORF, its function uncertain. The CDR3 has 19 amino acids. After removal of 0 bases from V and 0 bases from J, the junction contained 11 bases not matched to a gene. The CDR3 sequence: CASSYSTSYRTGSTDTQYF. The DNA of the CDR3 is TGTGCCAGCAGTTACTCGACTTCCTATCGGACAGGGAGCACAGATACGCAGTATTTT.